This entry is about one T cell receptor beta chain. These data originate in a study of blood T cells in healthy people across ages. The authors ran a second PCR of about 6 to 12 cycles using a sample-barcoded 5' primer and a J-beta primer mix. TCRdb reanalysed the 5' RACE reads using MiXCR and keeps one entry per CDR3 protein. This repertoire shows nearly 1 million distinct CDR3 sequences, just over 50% found once; its top ten account for about 22%. The germline V gene encodes CDR1 DFQATT and CDR2 SNEGSKA (reference sequence). Trimming stripped 2 bases from V and 4 bases from J, with 14 bases between. The CDR3 length is 14 residues.

Sequencing was carried out using blood. This clonotype was sampled from a woman aged 55-70 years in good health. The rearrangement uses TRBV20-1 and TRBJ1-2; D not certain. The CDR3 coding sequence is TGCAGTGCTAGACCAGTCGGGGAGGCCTATGGCTACACCTTC. Translation: CSARPVGEAYGYTF.